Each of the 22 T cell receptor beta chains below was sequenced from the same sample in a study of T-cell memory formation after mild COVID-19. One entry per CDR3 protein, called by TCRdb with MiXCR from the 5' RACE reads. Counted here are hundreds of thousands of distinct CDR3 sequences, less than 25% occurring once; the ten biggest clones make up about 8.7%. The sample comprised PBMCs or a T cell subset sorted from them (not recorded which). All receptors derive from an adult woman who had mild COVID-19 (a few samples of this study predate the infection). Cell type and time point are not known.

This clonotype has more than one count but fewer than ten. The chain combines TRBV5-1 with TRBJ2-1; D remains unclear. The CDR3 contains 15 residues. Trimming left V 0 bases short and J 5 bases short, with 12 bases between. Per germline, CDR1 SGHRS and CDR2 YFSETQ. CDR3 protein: CASSLAENTNNEQFF. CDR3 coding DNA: TGCGCCAGCAGCTTGGCAGAAAATACTAACAATGAGCAGTTCTTC.

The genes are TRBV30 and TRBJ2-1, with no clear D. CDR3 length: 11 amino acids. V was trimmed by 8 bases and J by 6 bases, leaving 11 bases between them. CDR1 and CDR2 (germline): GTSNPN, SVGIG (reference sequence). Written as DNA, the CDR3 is TGTGCCCTGCGAATAAGCAATGAGCAGTTCTTC. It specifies CALRISNEQFF.

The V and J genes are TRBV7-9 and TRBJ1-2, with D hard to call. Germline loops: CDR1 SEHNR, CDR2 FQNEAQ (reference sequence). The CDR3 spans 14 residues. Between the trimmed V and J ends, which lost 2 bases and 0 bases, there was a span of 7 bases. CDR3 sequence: CASSLSTTNYGYTF. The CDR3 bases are TGTGCCAGCAGCTTATCGACAACTAACTATGGCTACACCTTC.

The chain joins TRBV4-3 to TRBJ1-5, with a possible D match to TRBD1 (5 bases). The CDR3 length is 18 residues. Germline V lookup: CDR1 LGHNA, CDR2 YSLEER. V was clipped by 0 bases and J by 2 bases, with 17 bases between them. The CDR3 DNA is TGCGCCAGCAGCCAAGATTTGTTTCCGGGGCTGGGCAATCAGCCCCAGCATTTT. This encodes CASSQDLFPGLGNQPQHF.

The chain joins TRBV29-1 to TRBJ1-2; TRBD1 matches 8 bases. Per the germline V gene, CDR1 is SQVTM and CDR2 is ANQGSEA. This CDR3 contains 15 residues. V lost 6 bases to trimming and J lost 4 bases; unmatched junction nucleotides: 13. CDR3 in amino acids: CSVAPAGGRGYGYTF. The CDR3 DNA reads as TGCAGCGTCGCACCGGCAGGGGGCCGTGGCTATGGCTACACCTTC.

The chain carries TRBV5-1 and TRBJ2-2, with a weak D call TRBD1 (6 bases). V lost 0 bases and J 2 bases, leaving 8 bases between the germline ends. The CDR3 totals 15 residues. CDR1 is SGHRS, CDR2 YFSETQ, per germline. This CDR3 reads CASSLEGHNTGELFF. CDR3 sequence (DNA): TGCGCCAGCAGCTTGGAGGGACACAACACCGGGGAGCTGTTTTTT.

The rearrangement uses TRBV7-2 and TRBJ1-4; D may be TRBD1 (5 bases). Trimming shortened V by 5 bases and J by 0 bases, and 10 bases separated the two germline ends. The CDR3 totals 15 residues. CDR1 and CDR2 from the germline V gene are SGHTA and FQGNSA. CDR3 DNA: TGTGCCAGCAGCCGGGACGGGGCAACTAATGAAAAACTGTTTTTT. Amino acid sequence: CASSRDGATNEKLFF. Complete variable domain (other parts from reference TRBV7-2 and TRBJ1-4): GAGVSQSPSNKVTEKGKDVELRCDPISGHTALYWYRQSLGQGLEFLIYFQGNSAPDKSGLPSDRFSAERTGGSVSTLTIQRTQQEDSAVYLCASSRDGATNEKLFFGSGTQLSVL.

The CDR3, as DNA: TGTGCCAGCAGCTTAGGGTGGATGGAAGATACGCAGTATTTT. Protein product: CASSLGWMEDTQYF. The V gene is TRBV7-9, the J gene TRBJ2-3; D gene unclear. V was clipped by 1 base and J by 5 bases, with 10 bases between them. CDR1 and CDR2 from the germline V gene are SEHNR and FQNEAQ (reference sequence). The CDR3 runs 14 residues.

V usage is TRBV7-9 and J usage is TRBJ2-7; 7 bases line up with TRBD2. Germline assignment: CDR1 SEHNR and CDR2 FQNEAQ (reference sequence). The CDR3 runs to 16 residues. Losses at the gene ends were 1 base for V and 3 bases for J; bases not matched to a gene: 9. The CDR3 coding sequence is TGTGCCAGCAGCTTAGATATTCTGGGGGAGGGCTACGAGCAGTACTTC. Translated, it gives CASSLDILGEGYEQYF.

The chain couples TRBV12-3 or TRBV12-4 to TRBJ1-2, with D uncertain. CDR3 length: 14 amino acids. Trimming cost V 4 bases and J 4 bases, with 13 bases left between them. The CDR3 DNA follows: TGTGCCAGCAGTTCCATCGCCGGGATCTATGGCTACACCTTC. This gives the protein CASSSIAGIYGYTF.

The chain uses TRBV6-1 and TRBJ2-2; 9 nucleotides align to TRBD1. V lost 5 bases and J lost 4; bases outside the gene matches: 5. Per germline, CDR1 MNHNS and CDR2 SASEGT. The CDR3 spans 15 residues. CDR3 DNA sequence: TGTGCCAGCAGTAAGGGACAGGGTCCCACCGGGGAGCTGTTTTTT. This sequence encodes CASSKGQGPTGELFF.

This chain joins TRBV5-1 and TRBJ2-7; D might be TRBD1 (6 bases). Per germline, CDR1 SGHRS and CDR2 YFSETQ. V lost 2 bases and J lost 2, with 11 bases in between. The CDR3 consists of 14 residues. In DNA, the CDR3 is TGCGCCAGCAGCTTCGACAGGACCACCTACGAGCAGTACTTC. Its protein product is CASSFDRTTYEQYF.

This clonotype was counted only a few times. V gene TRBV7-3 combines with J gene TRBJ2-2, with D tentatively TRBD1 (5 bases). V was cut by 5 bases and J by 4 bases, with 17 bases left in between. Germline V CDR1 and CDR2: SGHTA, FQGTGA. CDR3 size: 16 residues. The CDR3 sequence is CASSLTKGRATGELFF. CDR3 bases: TGTGCCAGCAGCCTCACGAAGGGCAGGGCCACCGGGGAGCTGTTTTTT.

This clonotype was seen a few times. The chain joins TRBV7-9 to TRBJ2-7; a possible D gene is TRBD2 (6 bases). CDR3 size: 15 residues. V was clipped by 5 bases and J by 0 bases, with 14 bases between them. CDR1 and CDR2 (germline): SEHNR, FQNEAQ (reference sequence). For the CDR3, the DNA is TGTGCCAGCAGCACGGGAGTGGGCAGCTCCTACGAGCAGTACTTC. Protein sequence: CASSTGVGSSYEQYF. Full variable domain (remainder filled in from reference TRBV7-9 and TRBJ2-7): DTGVSQNPRHKITKRGQNVTFRCDPISEHNRLYWYRQTLGQGPEFLTYFQNEAQLEKSRLLSDRFSAERPKGSFSTLEIQRTEQGDSAMYLCASSTGVGSSYEQYFGPGTRLTVT.

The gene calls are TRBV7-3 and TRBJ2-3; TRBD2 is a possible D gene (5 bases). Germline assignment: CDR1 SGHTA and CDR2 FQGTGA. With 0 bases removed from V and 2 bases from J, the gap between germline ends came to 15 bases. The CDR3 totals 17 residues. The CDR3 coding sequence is TGTGCCAGCAGCTTAACGATCAGCGGCGCCACCACAGATACGCAGTATTTT. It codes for CASSLTISGATTDTQYF.

The CDR3 protein is CASSDPIDRGGTEAFF. CDR3 DNA: TGTGCCAGCAGTGATCCCATCGATAGGGGGGGAACTGAAGCTTTCTTT. The V call is TRBV2, the J call TRBJ1-1; perhaps TRBD1 as D (6 bases). There are 16 residues in the CDR3. Germline assignment: CDR1 SNHLY and CDR2 FYNNEI. V lost 3 bases and J lost 5, with 19 bases in between.

The CDR3 loop is CASSGTGTSGGTQYF. CDR3 DNA sequence: TGTGCCAGCAGCGGAACCGGGACTAGCGGGGGCACGCAGTATTTT. This sequence joins TRBV5-4 and TRBJ2-3, with TRBD2 matching 14 bases. This CDR3 is built from 15 residues. Trimming cost V 4 bases and J 9 bases; bases outside gene matches: 7. Per the germline V gene, CDR1 is SGHNT and CDR2 is YYREEE (reference sequence).

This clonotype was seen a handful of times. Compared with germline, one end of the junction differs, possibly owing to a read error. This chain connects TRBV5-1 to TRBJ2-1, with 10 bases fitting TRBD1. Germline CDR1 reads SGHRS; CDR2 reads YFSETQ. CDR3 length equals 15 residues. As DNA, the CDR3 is TGCGCCAGCAGCACCGGACAGGGGGTCCTTACGCAGGCGATCTTC. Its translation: CASSTGQGVLTQAIF.

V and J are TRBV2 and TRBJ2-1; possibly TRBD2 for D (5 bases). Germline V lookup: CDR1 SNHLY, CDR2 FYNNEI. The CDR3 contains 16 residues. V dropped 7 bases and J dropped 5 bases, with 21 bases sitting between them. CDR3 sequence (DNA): TGTGCCAGCAACGGTGGGGAACAGCGGATCCACAATGAGCAGTTCTTC. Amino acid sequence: CASNGGEQRIHNEQFF.

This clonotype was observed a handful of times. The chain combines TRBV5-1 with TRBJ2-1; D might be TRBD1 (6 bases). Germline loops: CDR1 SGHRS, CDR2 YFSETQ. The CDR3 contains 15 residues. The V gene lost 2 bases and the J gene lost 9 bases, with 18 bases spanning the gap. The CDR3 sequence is CASSFSGTFGGEQFF. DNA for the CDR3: TGCGCCAGCAGCTTCTCCGGGACATTCGGTGGTGAGCAGTTCTTC.

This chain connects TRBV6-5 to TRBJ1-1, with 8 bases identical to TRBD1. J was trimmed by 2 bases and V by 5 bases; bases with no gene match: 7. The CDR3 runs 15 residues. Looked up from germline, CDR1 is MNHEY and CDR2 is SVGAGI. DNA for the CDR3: TGTGCCAGCAGTACAGGGGGTCGGGGAAACACTGAAGCTTTCTTT. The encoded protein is CASSTGGRGNTEAFF.

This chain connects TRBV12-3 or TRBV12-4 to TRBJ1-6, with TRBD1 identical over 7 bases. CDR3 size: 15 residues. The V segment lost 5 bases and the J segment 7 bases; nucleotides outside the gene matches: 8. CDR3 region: CASSRYRGGNSPLHF. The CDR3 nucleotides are TGTGCCAGCAGTCGTTACAGGGGTGGGAATTCACCCCTCCACTTT.